This TCR beta chain was sequenced in a study of blood T cell repertoires in COVID-19. Study background: Nucleic acid was either cDNA or gDNA, and it came from T cells, B-cell-depleted T cells, or PBMCs.

The protocol was immunoSEQ multiplex PCR, while the TCRdb copy is restricted to in-frame clones and leaves out a portion. Here the sample spans approximately 280,000 clones, roughly nine tenths being singletons. CDR1 is SNHLY and CDR2 is FYNNEI in the germline V gene. V was pared by 8 bases and J by 3 bases, with 17 bases between. CDR3 length: 14 residues. The clonotype originates from a middle-aged woman who had recovered from COVID-19. Input material: PBMCs or T cells enriched from blood (not recorded which). The chain recombines TRBV2 with TRBJ2-7; D uncertain. CDR3 DNA sequence: TGTGCCAGCGAGGTATCTTTTTCGAGCTACGAGCAGTACTTC. Translating gives CASEVSFSSYEQYF.